This T cell receptor beta chain was identified during a study of blood T cell repertoires in COVID-19. About the study: In each case, the material was cDNA or gDNA derived from T cells, B-cell-depleted T cells, or PBMCs.

The assay was immunoSEQ multiplex PCR, and TCRdb's table has in-frame clones only and misses some. The table includes 120,000 to 150,000 clones, around 81% detected once. Study members were between about 18 and 95 years old and lived in 24 US regions. Cohorts were based on clinical histories the participants reported. V shed 6 bases, J shed 2 bases, and the junction held 4 bases outside the gene matches. Germline loops: CDR1 LNHDA, CDR2 SQIVND (reference sequence). The CDR3 contains 14 residues. This clone was detected once. The sample has other DNA sequences that encode this CDR3 too. The chain recombines TRBV19 with TRBJ1-1, with 9 nucleotides matching TRBD1. The source is a woman between 40 and 50 years old who had recovered from COVID-19. The sequenced sample consisted of PBMCs or T cells enriched from blood (not recorded which). CDR3: CASRETGGNTEAFF. The CDR3 region has the DNA TGTGCCAGTAGGGAGACAGGGGGTAACACTGAAGCTTTCTTT.